A selection of T cell receptor beta chains follows, all from one sample in a study of shared clonotypes between healthy human individuals. Clones were read by immunoSEQ multiplex PCR, and TCRdb kept only the in-frame ones, dropping some. The data hold approximately 2,300,000 clones, with 80% to 95% observed a single time. Source material: naive CD4+ T cells from PBMCs. Receptor source: a man between 18 and 29 years old in good health. Some clones in this sample may be carry-over from other donors' samples. Both conserved end residues are part of each CDR3. D genes are given only for firm matches. Clone size appears in some rows only: once, few, many, or a class for an expanded clone.

abundance: NA; v_gene: TRBV27; len: 12; j_gene: TRBJ2-5; d_gene: TRBD1; CDR3nt: TGTGCCAGCAGCGACAGGGAGGAGACCCAGTACTTC; CDR3aa: CASSDREETQYF
abundance: NA; v_gene: TRBV7-9; len: 13; j_gene: TRBJ2-5; d_gene: NA; CDR3nt: TGTGCCAGCAGGGAGACAGACCAAGAGACCCAGTACTTC; CDR3aa: CASRETDQETQYF
abundance: NA; v_gene: TRBV5-1; len: 15; j_gene: TRBJ2-7; d_gene: NA; CDR3nt: TGCGCCAGCAGCCCGGGTCCGGATTGGATATACGAGCAGTACTTC; CDR3aa: CASSPGPDWIYEQYF
abundance: NA; v_gene: TRBV7-9; len: 13; j_gene: TRBJ1-2; d_gene: NA; CDR3nt: TGTGCTCAACAGAGGGGGGGCGGCTATGGCTACACCTTC; CDR3aa: CAQQRGGGYGYTF
abundance: NA; v_gene: TRBV10-3; len: 15; j_gene: TRBJ2-5; d_gene: NA; CDR3nt: TGTGCCATCAGTGAGTCCCGAGCGGAACAAGAGACCCAGTACTTC; CDR3aa: CAISESRAEQETQYF
abundance: NA; v_gene: TRBV9; len: 13; j_gene: TRBJ2-2; d_gene: NA; CDR3nt: TGTGCCAGCAGCGTAAGGGATCACGGGGAGCTGTTTTTT; CDR3aa: CASSVRDHGELFF
abundance: few; v_gene: TRBV28; len: 13; j_gene: TRBJ1-5; d_gene: NA; CDR3nt: TGTGCCAGCAGTTTCCGCGTGGACACCCGTAATGATTTT; CDR3aa: CASSFRVDTRNDF
abundance: NA; v_gene: TRBV6-5; len: 16; j_gene: TRBJ2-3; d_gene: TRBD2; CDR3nt: TGTGCCAGCAGTTTTCGCGGGAGGGAGCGCACAGATACGCAGTATTTT; CDR3aa: CASSFRGRERTDTQYF
abundance: NA; v_gene: TRBV7-9; len: 18; j_gene: TRBJ2-7; d_gene: TRBD2; CDR3nt: TGTGCCAGCAGTCAACCCCGGCGACTAGCGGGAGTAGGCCACGAGCAGTACTTC; CDR3aa: CASSQPRRLAGVGHEQYF
abundance: NA; v_gene: TRBV7-2; len: 16; j_gene: TRBJ2-2; d_gene: TRBD2; CDR3nt: TGTGCCAGCAGCCTACGACTAGCGGCGAACACCGGGGAGCTGTTTTTT; CDR3aa: CASSLRLAANTGELFF
abundance: NA; v_gene: TRBV28; len: 12; j_gene: TRBJ1-6; d_gene: NA; CDR3nt: TGTGCCAGCAGATCCCCGGGGGGCACCCTCCACTTT; CDR3aa: CASRSPGGTLHF
abundance: NA; v_gene: TRBV5-1; len: 19; j_gene: TRBJ1-4; d_gene: NA; CDR3nt: TGCGCCAGCAGCTTAAGTCTCGTGGGGGGCAGTCGGTTCGGTGAAAAACTGTTTTTT; CDR3aa: CASSLSLVGGSRFGEKLFF
abundance: NA; v_gene: TRBV28; len: 11; j_gene: TRBJ2-4; d_gene: NA; CDR3nt: TGTGCCTCGGGGAACAAAAACATTCAGTACTTC; CDR3aa: CASGNKNIQYF
abundance: once; v_gene: TRBV5-1; len: 14; j_gene: TRBJ2-5; d_gene: TRBD1; CDR3nt: TGCGCCAGCAGCGAAGGACAGGGTGGTAAGACCCAGTACTTC; CDR3aa: CASSEGQGGKTQYF
abundance: NA; v_gene: TRBV6-1; len: 13; j_gene: TRBJ1-1; d_gene: NA; CDR3nt: TGTGCCAGCAGTGAAGGATACTACACTGAAGCTTTCTTT; CDR3aa: CASSEGYYTEAFF
abundance: NA; v_gene: TRBV19; len: 18; j_gene: TRBJ2-5; d_gene: TRBD2; CDR3nt: TGTGCCAGTAGTATATCTGGCAGCGGGAGGGGATTACAAGAGACCCAGTACTTC; CDR3aa: CASSISGSGRGLQETQYF
abundance: once; v_gene: TRBV25-1; len: 15; j_gene: TRBJ2-2; d_gene: TRBD2; CDR3nt: TGTGCCAGCAGTGATGGCGGGAGCCACACCGGGGAGCTGTTTTTT; CDR3aa: CASSDGGSHTGELFF
abundance: NA; v_gene: TRBV7-2; len: 17; j_gene: TRBJ2-3; d_gene: NA; CDR3nt: TGTGCCAGCAGCTTAGCGTCGGCGGGTGGAGGTCCTGATACGCAGTATTTT; CDR3aa: CASSLASAGGGPDTQYF
abundance: NA; v_gene: TRBV7-2; len: 16; j_gene: TRBJ2-3; d_gene: NA; CDR3nt: TGTGCCAGCACGCACGGACAGAAGCTAGCGCTAGATACGCAGTATTTT; CDR3aa: CASTHGQKLALDTQYF
abundance: NA; v_gene: TRBV5-1; len: 15; j_gene: TRBJ2-5; d_gene: NA; CDR3nt: TGCGCCAGCAGCCTGGTAGAAGCCGGGGGTCAGACCCAGTACTTC; CDR3aa: CASSLVEAGGQTQYF
abundance: NA; v_gene: TRBV6-5; len: 13; j_gene: TRBJ2-1; d_gene: NA; CDR3nt: TGTGCCAGCACGGCTAGCTCCTACAATGAGCAGTTCTTC; CDR3aa: CASTASSYNEQFF
abundance: NA; v_gene: TRBV5-4; len: 16; j_gene: TRBJ2-7; d_gene: NA; CDR3nt: TGTGCCAGCAGTCGGGCGGGCGGGGCCCTCTCCTACGAGCAGTACTTC; CDR3aa: CASSRAGGALSYEQYF
abundance: NA; v_gene: TRBV29-1; len: 12; j_gene: TRBJ2-5; d_gene: TRBD1; CDR3nt: TGCAGCACAATCCGGGACAGGGATCGGCAGTACTTC; CDR3aa: CSTIRDRDRQYF
abundance: once; v_gene: TRBV19; len: 15; j_gene: TRBJ2-1; d_gene: NA; CDR3nt: TGTGCCAGTAGACGTGGGGGGCACTCCTACAATGAGCAGTTCTTC; CDR3aa: CASRRGGHSYNEQFF
abundance: NA; v_gene: TRBV11-2; len: 14; j_gene: TRBJ2-7; d_gene: NA; CDR3nt: TGTGCCAGCAGCTTAGTCGCCCAGGGTGTCGAGCAGTACTTC; CDR3aa: CASSLVAQGVEQYF
abundance: NA; v_gene: TRBV29-1; len: 14; j_gene: TRBJ2-7; d_gene: TRBD1; CDR3nt: TGCAGCGTTGAAGAGGGGACAGGGACCTACGAGCAGTACTTC; CDR3aa: CSVEEGTGTYEQYF
abundance: once; v_gene: TRBV7-9; len: 16; j_gene: TRBJ2-1; d_gene: TRBD2; CDR3nt: TGTGCCAGCAGCTTCACAGCGGGAGTGGGTTACAATGAGCAGTTCTTC; CDR3aa: CASSFTAGVGYNEQFF
abundance: NA; v_gene: TRBV19; len: 14; j_gene: TRBJ1-2; d_gene: NA; CDR3nt: TGTGCCAGTAGTATGACAGGTGGAACCTATGGCTACACCTTC; CDR3aa: CASSMTGGTYGYTF
abundance: NA; v_gene: TRBV6-6; len: 15; j_gene: TRBJ1-1; d_gene: NA; CDR3nt: TGTGCCAGCAGTTACGGGTCGGGAGTGAACACTGAAGCTTTCTTT; CDR3aa: CASSYGSGVNTEAFF
abundance: NA; v_gene: TRBV2; len: 12; j_gene: TRBJ2-7; d_gene: TRBD1; CDR3nt: TGTGCCAGCAACGACAGGGAGTACGAGCAGTACTTC; CDR3aa: CASNDREYEQYF
abundance: NA; v_gene: TRBV5-1; len: 14; j_gene: TRBJ1-5; d_gene: NA; CDR3nt: TGCGCCAGCAGCCCGGACCAAAGCAATCAGCCCCAGCATTTT; CDR3aa: CASSPDQSNQPQHF
abundance: NA; v_gene: TRBV2; len: 15; j_gene: TRBJ2-1; d_gene: NA; CDR3nt: TGTGCTAGCAGTGAAGGCGTTCAGTCCTACAATGAGCAGTTCTTC; CDR3aa: CASSEGVQSYNEQFF
abundance: NA; v_gene: TRBV2; len: 14; j_gene: TRBJ2-1; d_gene: TRBD1; CDR3nt: TGTGCCAGCAGTATACAGGGGGCTTGGGGTGAGCAGTTCTTC; CDR3aa: CASSIQGAWGEQFF
abundance: NA; v_gene: TRBV19; len: 15; j_gene: TRBJ1-4; d_gene: NA; CDR3nt: TGTGCCAGTAGTACCCTAGGGTCGGCTGTTGAAAAACTGTTTTTT; CDR3aa: CASSTLGSAVEKLFF
abundance: NA; v_gene: TRBV19; len: 15; j_gene: TRBJ2-2; d_gene: NA; CDR3nt: TGTGCCACCGTTAGCCCGGGGCGCCGCACCGGGGAGCTGTTTTTT; CDR3aa: CATVSPGRRTGELFF
abundance: NA; v_gene: TRBV28; len: 13; j_gene: TRBJ2-7; d_gene: NA; CDR3nt: TGTGCCAGCAGTTTACTCTACTCCTACGAGCAGTACTTC; CDR3aa: CASSLLYSYEQYF
abundance: NA; v_gene: TRBV5-1; len: 15; j_gene: TRBJ1-4; d_gene: NA; CDR3nt: TGCGCCAGCAGCGACCGGACAGCCTTTAATGAAAAACTGTTTTTT; CDR3aa: CASSDRTAFNEKLFF
abundance: NA; v_gene: TRBV28; len: 13; j_gene: TRBJ2-1; d_gene: TRBD1; CDR3nt: TGTGCCAGCCAAACCCGGGACAGGACCGAGCAGTTCTTC; CDR3aa: CASQTRDRTEQFF
abundance: NA; v_gene: TRBV7-2; len: 11; j_gene: TRBJ2-7; d_gene: NA; CDR3nt: TGTGCCAGCAGGATAGGGGGCGAGCAGTACTTC; CDR3aa: CASRIGGEQYF
abundance: NA; v_gene: TRBV5-4; len: 15; j_gene: TRBJ2-5; d_gene: TRBD2; CDR3nt: TGTGCCAGCAGCTTGGTTGGGCGGGAGAAAGAGACCCAGTACTTC; CDR3aa: CASSLVGREKETQYF